This T cell receptor beta chain was documented in a study of technical replicates of blood from a handful of donors. Profiling relied on immunoSEQ multiplex PCR, and the TCRdb table lists in-frame clones only, not all of them. Here the sample spans more than 90,000 clones, nearly 96% being singletons. Germline CDR1 MDHEN, CDR2 SYDVKM. This CDR3 region has 10 residues. Trimming removed 8 bases at V and 7 bases at J, with 6 bases between. The V gene is TRBV28, the J gene TRBJ1-3, with no clear D. This sequence was found in a human donor in good health. What was sequenced was T cells isolated from PBMCs. CDR3 residues: CASGLNTIYF. CDR3 bases: TGTGCCAGCGGCCTCAACACCATATATTTT. The whole variable domain, filled in from reference TRBV28 and TRBJ1-3, reads DVKVTQSSRYLVKRTGEKVFLECVQDMDHENMFWYRQDPGLGLRLIYFSYDVKMKEKGDIPEGYSVSREKKERFSLILESASTNQTSMYLCASGLNTIYFGEGSWLTVV.